One and the same sample provided the 25 T cell receptor beta chains below, sequenced in a study of shared clonotypes between healthy human individuals. The method was immunoSEQ multiplex PCR; TCRdb's version includes in-frame clones alone and lacks a portion of them. The table includes 980,000 or so clones, over 75% detected once. Sequencing used memory CD4+ T cells sorted from blood. Subset of the sample: CD45RA-negative fraction. These receptors all come from a man aged 18 to 30 in good health.

J is TRBJ2-2 and V is TRBV5-1; D might be TRBD1 (6 bases). CDR1 SGHRS and CDR2 YFSETQ come from the germline V gene. V was cut by 1 base and J by 1 base, with 11 bases left in between. The CDR3 has 16 residues. The CDR3 DNA sequence: TGCGCCAGCAGCTTGCAGGCAGGGGAGAACACCGGGGAGCTGTTTTTT. As protein: CASSLQAGENTGELFF. Looking up the rest from reference TRBV5-1 and TRBJ2-2 gives the full variable domain: KAGVTQTPRYLIKTRGQQVTLSCSPISGHRSVSWYQQTPGQGLQFLFEYFSETQRNKGNFPGRFSGRQFSNSRSEMNVSTLELGDSALYLCASSLQAGENTGELFFGEGSRLTVL.

The V call is TRBV30, the J call TRBJ2-7, with TRBD1 matching over 9 bases. Germline CDR1 reads GTSNPN; CDR2 reads SVGIG (reference sequence). The CDR3 runs 15 residues. The V segment lost 1 base and the J segment 5 bases; nucleotides outside the gene matches: 9. CDR3: CAWSDFGTGSNEQYF. CDR3 DNA: TGTGCCTGGAGTGACTTCGGGACAGGGTCTAACGAGCAGTACTTC. Complete variable domain (other parts from reference TRBV30 and TRBJ2-7): SQTIHQWPATLVQPVGSPLSLECTVEGTSNPNLYWYRQAAGRGLQLLFYSVGIGQISSEVPQNLSASRPQDRQFILSSKKLLLSDSGFYLCAWSDFGTGSNEQYFGPGTRLTVT.

The chain couples TRBV6-1 to TRBJ2-5; D is unresolved. Germline CDR1 and CDR2: MNHNS and SASEGT. V dropped 5 bases and J dropped 4 bases, with 11 bases sitting between them. This CDR3 spans 13 amino acids. The CDR3, as DNA: TGTGCCAGCAGTAGGATGGACGGAGAGACCCAGTACTTC. Amino acid sequence: CASSRMDGETQYF.

The chain has TRBV29-1 and TRBJ1-1; no firm D call. V was pared by 4 bases and J by 2 bases, with 11 bases between. This CDR3 spans 13 amino acids. Germline V gene data show CDR1 as SQVTM and CDR2 as ANQGSEA. In DNA, the CDR3 is TGCAGCGTTGCTGGCAGGAGTAACACTGAAGCTTTCTTT. Protein: CSVAGRSNTEAFF.

The chain is built from TRBV5-1 and TRBJ2-3, with D maybe TRBD1 (5 bases). This CDR3 comprises 15 residues. Germline V gives CDR1 SGHRS, CDR2 YFSETQ. Trimming removed 4 bases at V and 9 bases at J, with 21 bases between. CDR3 residues: CASSTAGRAVDTQYF. For the CDR3, the DNA is TGCGCCAGCAGCACAGCAGGCAGGGCGGTAGACACGCAGTATTTT. Together with reference TRBV5-1 and TRBJ2-3, the CDR3 gives the full variable domain: KAGVTQTPRYLIKTRGQQVTLSCSPISGHRSVSWYQQTPGQGLQFLFEYFSETQRNKGNFPGRFSGRQFSNSRSEMNVSTLELGDSALYLCASSTAGRAVDTQYFGPGTRLTVL.

This clone was picked up a small number of times. CDR3 residues: CSAQYGSNQPQHF. The DNA of the CDR3 is TGCAGCGCACAGTACGGGAGCAATCAGCCCCAGCATTTT. The rearrangement uses TRBV29-1 and TRBJ1-5; no clear D gene. The ends were cut back, 7 bases at V and 1 base at J, with 11 bases in the middle. The CDR3 spans 13 residues. Germline lookup yields CDR1 SQVTM and CDR2 ANQGSEA. The complete variable domain, with remaining parts taken from reference TRBV29-1 and TRBJ1-5, reads SAVISQKPSRDICQRGTSLTIQCQVDSQVTMMFWYRQQPGQSLTLIATANQGSEATYESGFVIDKFPISRPNLTFSTLTVSNMSPEDSSIYLCSAQYGSNQPQHFGDGTRLSIL.

The chain uses TRBV29-1 and TRBJ2-1; TRBD2 matches 7 bases. The ends lost 4 bases at V and 8 bases at J; junction bases unmatched: 8. Germline V CDR1 and CDR2: SQVTM, ANQGSEA. The CDR3 spans 13 residues. The CDR3 loop is CSVATGGGDEQFF. CDR3 sequence (DNA): TGCAGCGTTGCAACGGGAGGTGGCGATGAGCAGTTCTTC.

The chain joins TRBV6-5 to TRBJ1-5; tentative D call: TRBD1 (6 bases). From germline, CDR1 is MNHEY and CDR2 SVGAGI. V lost 5 bases and J 5 bases, leaving 16 bases between the germline ends. The CDR3 runs to 15 residues. The DNA for the CDR3 is TGTGCCAGCAGTCCCTGGTCGGGGGCCCATCAGCCCCAGCATTTT. It is translated as CASSPWSGAHQPQHF.

The chain employs TRBV11-3 and TRBJ2-1, with 8 bases matching TRBD2. The CDR3 consists of 14 residues. The junction had 4 bases not matched to a gene; V was cut back by 0 bases and J by 9 bases. Germline CDR1 SGHNT, CDR2 YENEEA. As DNA, the CDR3 is TGTGCCAGCAGCTTAGACCAGCGGGGGAGTGAGCAGTTCTTC. Amino acid sequence: CASSLDQRGSEQFF.

This clone was seen repeatedly, ten times or more. CDR3 nucleotides: TGTGCCAGCAGCTATGACCCCCTCAATGAGCAGTTCTTC. Protein sequence: CASSYDPLNEQFF. J is TRBJ2-1 and V is TRBV11-1; the D is unclear. Germline V gene sequence: CDR1 SGHAT, CDR2 FQDESV (reference sequence). With 4 bases removed from V and 6 bases from J, the gap between germline ends came to 10 bases. The CDR3 extends over 13 amino acids.

This clone was detected a few times. Sequence at one end of the junction differs from germline and may be a read error. The genes are TRBV7-7 and TRBJ1-1; D remains unclear. The CDR3 has 13 residues. In germline, CDR1 is SSHAT, CDR2 FNYEAQ (reference sequence). The CDR3 here is CASSLTENTEAFF. CDR3 sequence (DNA): TGTGCTAGCAGCTTAACTGAAAACACTGAAGCTTTCTTT.

The chain uses TRBV2 and TRBJ2-7; 8 nucleotides match TRBD2. J lost 6 bases, V lost 4 bases, and 8 bases had no gene match. From germline, CDR1 is SNHLY and CDR2 FYNNEI. CDR3 length: 14 residues. DNA for the CDR3: TGTGCCAGCAGTGGGCGGGGGGCTCAAAGCGAGCAGTACTTC. Protein product: CASSGRGAQSEQYF. Looking up the rest from reference TRBV2 and TRBJ2-7 gives the full variable domain: EPEVTQTPSHQVTQMGQEVILRCVPISNHLYFYWYRQILGQKVEFLVSFYNNEISEKSEIFDDQFSVERPDGSNFTLKIRSTKLEDSAMYFCASSGRGAQSEQYFGPGTRLTVT.

V and J are TRBV4-2 and TRBJ2-5; 10 bases match TRBD2. The CDR3 is made up of 16 amino acids. J lost 5 bases, V lost 0 bases, and 6 bases had no gene match. Germline-derived CDR1 and CDR2 are LGHNA and YNFKEQ. CDR3 in amino acids: CASSQEGGLARETQYF. In DNA form, the CDR3 reads TGTGCCAGCAGCCAAGAGGGGGGACTAGCGAGGGAGACCCAGTACTTC.

This chain uses TRBV7-8 with TRBJ2-1; 9 bases match TRBD2. Trimming at V came to 2 bases and at J to 8 bases, leaving 7 bases not matched to a gene. Germline V CDR1 and CDR2: SGHVS, FQNEAQ. This CDR3 region has 15 residues. Here the CDR3 reads CASSLSGLAVDEQFF. CDR3 nucleotide sequence: TGTGCCAGCAGCTTATCGGGACTAGCAGTCGATGAGCAGTTCTTC.

The chain employs TRBV5-1 and TRBJ2-1; no clear D. V gave up 3 bases and J gave up 6 bases, with 13 bases separating them. In germline, CDR1 is SGHRS, CDR2 YFSETQ. This CDR3 is 14 amino acids long. This chain's CDR3 is CASSWGSGSNEQFF. The DNA for the CDR3 is TGCGCCAGCAGCTGGGGTTCCGGCTCCAATGAGCAGTTCTTC.

This CDR3 reads CASSDGQGGLGHTGELFF. Written as DNA, the CDR3 is TGTGCCAGCAGTGACGGACAGGGGGGTTTGGGCCACACCGGGGAGCTGTTTTTT. The chain combines TRBV6-1 with TRBJ2-2, with 10 bases identical to TRBD1. The V gene's germline CDR1 is MNHNS and CDR2 SASEGT. V was pared by 3 bases and J by 3 bases, with 10 bases of the junction left unmatched. CDR3 size: 18 residues.

The chain has TRBV7-9 and TRBJ2-4; D is possibly TRBD1 (7 bases). V lost 1 base to trimming and J lost 0 bases, with 16 bases between them. Germline CDR1 is SEHNR and CDR2 is FQNEAQ (reference sequence). The CDR3 sequence is 18 residues long. The CDR3 DNA is TGTGCCAGCAGCTTAGGGCAGGGGGGAGAACTAGCCAAAAACATTCAGTACTTC. Amino acids: CASSLGQGGELAKNIQYF.

CDR3 amino acids: CASSGLTSGRTDTQYF. For the CDR3, the DNA is TGTGCCAGCAGTGGGTTGACTAGCGGGAGAACAGATACGCAGTATTTT. The chain joins TRBV2 to TRBJ2-3; TRBD2 aligns across 12 bases. The V gene end was trimmed by 4 bases and the J gene end by 3 bases; junction bases not matched to a gene: 5. Germline values: CDR1 SNHLY, CDR2 FYNNEI. The CDR3 consists of 16 residues.

The gene calls are TRBV7-9 and TRBJ2-3; 7 bases are a match to TRBD2. The V and J ends lost 6 bases and 2 bases, in that order; junction bases with no gene match: 11. Germline V gene sequence: CDR1 SEHNR, CDR2 FQNEAQ (reference sequence). The CDR3 is made up of 16 amino acids. This CDR3 is CASSLTPGLLTDTQYF. The DNA of the CDR3 is TGTGCCAGCAGTCTTACCCCGGGACTACTCACAGATACGCAGTATTTT. Based on the CDR3 plus reference TRBV7-9 and TRBJ2-3, the full variable domain is DTGVSQNPRHKITKRGQNVTFRCDPISEHNRLYWYRQTLGQGPEFLTYFQNEAQLEKSRLLSDRFSAERPKGSFSTLEIQRTEQGDSAMYLCASSLTPGLLTDTQYFGPGTRLTVL.

Turning to this clone: With only one base between it and a far larger clone, this is likely a read error. Other DNA sequences within the sample encode an identical CDR3. The rearrangement joins TRBV6-5 to TRBJ2-6; D call uncertain. Germline lookup yields CDR1 MNHEY and CDR2 SVGAGI. Trimming shortened V by 2 bases and J by 2 bases, and 1 base separated the two germline ends. CDR3 size: 13 residues. CDR3 loop: CASSYPGANVLTF. The CDR3 nucleotides are TGTGCCAGCAGTTACCCTGGGGCCAACGTCCTGACTTTC.

The V and J genes are TRBV2 and TRBJ2-1; the D gene is possibly TRBD2 (5 bases). The CDR3 contains 17 residues. Germline V gives CDR1 SNHLY, CDR2 FYNNEI. V lost 3 bases, J lost 0 bases, and 15 bases lay in between. The chain's CDR3 is CASSEAGLRYSYNEQFF. The DNA of the CDR3 is TGTGCCAGCAGTGAGGCGGGCCTTAGGTACTCCTACAATGAGCAGTTCTTC.

In its sample, this clone was seen a few times. The chain joins TRBV7-3 to TRBJ2-2; D is perhaps TRBD1 (6 bases). V was clipped by 5 bases and J by 5 bases, with 6 bases between them. In germline, CDR1 is SGHTA, CDR2 FQGTGA. CDR3 length: 12 residues. CDR3 DNA sequence: TGTGCCAGCAGCCAGGGGACCGGGGAGCTGTTTTTT. Protein product: CASSQGTGELFF. Using reference TRBV7-3 and TRBJ2-2 for the parts outside the CDR3, the full variable domain is GAGVSQTPSNKVTEKGKYVELRCDPISGHTALYWYRQSLGQGPEFLIYFQGTGAADDSGLPNDRFFAVRPEGSVSTLKIQRTERGDSAVYLCASSQGTGELFFGEGSRLTVL.

V gene TRBV18 combines with J gene TRBJ2-7, with 9 positions matching TRBD1. The junction had 8 bases not matched to a gene; V was cut back by 6 bases and J by 5 bases. This CDR3 comprises 14 residues. Germline assignment: CDR1 KGHSH and CDR2 LQKENI. CDR3 DNA: TGTGCCAGCTCCTCACAGGGGGCGAGGAACGAGCAGTACTTC. The encoded protein is CASSSQGARNEQYF.

This clone occurred a few times. The rearrangement uses TRBV6-1 and TRBJ2-3; D unresolved. Germline CDR1 and CDR2: MNHNS and SASEGT. The CDR3 contains 13 residues. Trimming took off 5 bases at V and 8 bases at J, with 14 bases between the two ends. CDR3: CASSTPGPGTQYF. As DNA, the CDR3 is TGTGCCAGCAGTACACCCGGGCCAGGTACGCAGTATTTT.

This chain connects TRBV10-2 to TRBJ2-1; D ambiguous. V was clipped by 10 bases and J by 5 bases, with 18 bases between them. Germline loops: CDR1 WSHSY, CDR2 SAAADI. The CDR3 contains 14 residues. The CDR3 protein is CATHRASTHNEQFF. As DNA, the CDR3 is TGCGCCACGCATCGGGCCTCAACCCACAATGAGCAGTTCTTC.